These 4 T cell receptor beta chains came from one sample sequenced in a study of blood T cell repertoires in COVID-19. Only in-frame clones appear in the TCRdb table, and some are missing; sequencing was by immunoSEQ multiplex PCR. The repertoire includes 300,000 to 400,000 clones, roughly 88% of them detected once, and over 0.9% sits in the top ten. The sequenced sample consisted of PBMCs or T cells enriched from blood (not recorded which). All receptors come from a woman in her twenties or thirties with acute COVID-19.

This clone has a count of ten or more. The CDR3 region has the DNA TGTGCCAGCAGCTTTTTCGCAGGGGGTGAGCAGTACTTC. Protein product: CASSFFAGGEQYF. The chain employs TRBV11-1 and TRBJ2-7, with 7 nucleotides matching TRBD1. V lost 3 bases and J lost 7; bases outside the gene matches: 6. The CDR3 spans 13 residues. Germline V gene sequence: CDR1 SGHAT, CDR2 FQDESV (reference sequence). Drawing the rest from reference TRBV11-1 and TRBJ2-7, the complete variable domain is EAEVAQSPRYKITEKSQAVAFWCDPISGHATLYWYRQILGQGPELLVQFQDESVVDDSQLPKDRFSAERLKGVDSTLKIQPAELGDSAMYLCASSFFAGGEQYFGPGTRLTVT.

The chain has TRBV6-5 and TRBJ1-2; 9 bases map to TRBD1. The V and J ends lost 6 bases and 6 bases, in that order; junction bases with no gene match: 2. Per the germline V gene, CDR1 is MNHEY and CDR2 is SVGAGI. This CDR3 comprises 12 residues. The CDR3 DNA reads TGTGCCAGCAGAAGACAGGGGGATGGCTACACCTTC. Residues: CASRRQGDGYTF.

The rearrangement uses TRBV19 and TRBJ2-7; no firm D call. The germline V gene has CDR1 LNHDA and CDR2 SQIVND (reference sequence). V lost 0 bases to trimming and J lost 2 bases, with 5 bases between them. The CDR3 runs 13 residues. CDR3 DNA: TGTGCCAGTAGTATAGATGAGACCTACGAGCAGTACTTC. Protein sequence: CASSIDETYEQYF.

J is TRBJ2-3 and V is TRBV7-9, with 9 bases aligning to TRBD1. The V segment lost 5 bases and the J segment 2 bases; nucleotides outside the gene matches: 14. The germline CDR1 and CDR2 sequences are SEHNR and FQNEAQ (reference sequence). The CDR3 covers 18 residues. In DNA form, the CDR3 reads TGTGCCAGCAGCGACTCCCCCCGGGACAGGGTAAACACAGATACGCAGTATTTT. Residues: CASSDSPRDRVNTDTQYF.